The 10 T cell receptor beta chains given below trace back to one sample, sequenced in a study of T cells in localized non-small cell lung cancer. TCRdb's table, derived via immunoSEQ multiplex PCR, lists solely in-frame clones and lacks some. There are roughly 30,000 clones in the sample; approximately 90% occur only once, and over 10% lies in the top ten. The sample consisted of peripheral blood, taken before any cancer treatment. These receptors were taken from a female donor of 60 years or more with stage III squamous cell lung carcinoma.

The chain has TRBV19 and TRBJ1-4; D is possibly TRBD1 (5 bases). The V gene lost 11 bases and the J gene lost 8 bases, with 12 bases spanning the gap. Germline CDR1 and CDR2: LNHDA and SQIVND (reference sequence). The CDR3 is 11 residues long. CDR3 region: CAAGLGEKLFF. Written as DNA, the CDR3 is TGTGCCGCGGGGCTCGGGGAAAAACTGTTTTTT.

The chain links TRBV7-2 to TRBJ2-1; TRBD2 matches 11 bases. The CDR3 is 15 amino acids. Germline V lookup: CDR1 SGHTA, CDR2 FQGNSA. With V trimmed by 7 bases and J by 9 bases, 11 bases remained unmatched. CDR3 in amino acids: CASNPTSGVVGEQFF. In nucleotides, the CDR3 is TGTGCCAGCAATCCGACTAGCGGGGTAGTGGGTGAGCAGTTCTTC.

The table lists this clone with a count of one. The rearrangement uses TRBV13 and TRBJ2-1; TRBD2 agrees at 11 bases. Germline CDR1 is PRHDT and CDR2 is FYEKMQ (reference sequence). V was pared by 10 bases and J by 7 bases, with 9 bases of the junction left unmatched. The CDR3 runs to 14 residues. CDR3 sequence: CAITGLAVGNEQFF. The CDR3 DNA sequence: TGTGCCATCACGGGACTAGCGGTGGGGAATGAGCAGTTCTTC.

This rearrangement joins TRBV6-5 to TRBJ1-2; 9 nucleotides line up with TRBD1. V lost 6 bases, J lost 6 bases, and 11 bases stayed unmatched. The CDR3 loop spans 15 amino acids. Germline CDR1 MNHEY, CDR2 SVGAGI. The CDR3 coding sequence is TGTGCCAGCAGACGTATTCCGGGACAGGGCAATGGCTACACCTTC. Its translation is CASRRIPGQGNGYTF.

The chain links TRBV18 to TRBJ1-1, with D perhaps TRBD1 (6 bases). Germline CDR1 and CDR2: KGHSH and LQKENI. The V gene lost 3 bases and the J gene lost 1 base, with 12 bases spanning the gap. CDR3 length: 15 amino acids. The CDR3 coding sequence is TGTGCCAGCTCACCGAGGACAGCCTCGAACACTGAAGCTTTCTTT. Translated, it gives CASSPRTASNTEAFF.

This clone was counted a single time. The V gene is TRBV5-4, the J gene TRBJ1-2, with no clear D. In germline, CDR1 is SGHNT, CDR2 YYREEE (reference sequence). The CDR3 sequence is 17 residues long. V was shortened by 2 bases and J by 5 bases, with 22 bases between the two germline ends. The CDR3 reads CASSFGLPASPIYGYTF. CDR3 coding DNA: TGTGCCAGCAGCTTTGGCCTCCCTGCTTCTCCAATTTATGGCTACACCTTC.

The chain links TRBV18 to TRBJ2-2; D could derive from TRBD1 or TRBD2 (7 bases each). There are 16 residues in the CDR3. Trimming pared 3 bases from V and 5 bases from J, leaving 16 bases between. CDR1 is KGHSH, CDR2 LQKENI, per germline. This CDR3 is CASSPPTGRETGELFF. The CDR3 nucleotides read TGTGCCAGCTCACCTCCGACAGGGCGGGAGACCGGGGAGCTGTTTTTT.

The V gene is TRBV5-5, the J gene TRBJ2-3, with D perhaps given as TRBD1 or TRBD2 (6 bases each). Per germline, CDR1 SGHKS and CDR2 YYEKEE (reference sequence). Trimming took 5 bases from V and 6 from J, leaving 19 bases between them. The CDR3 extends over 15 amino acids. CDR3 sequence: CASSKVGGASDTQYF. The CDR3 region has the DNA TGTGCCAGCAGTAAGGTGGGGGGCGCATCTGATACGCAGTATTTT.

J is TRBJ2-1 and V is TRBV15, with TRBD2 identical over 14 bases. J gave up 7 bases and V 0 bases, and 17 bases lay outside the gene matches. CDR1 is LNHNV, CDR2 YYDKDF, per germline (reference sequence). The CDR3 contains 21 residues. CDR3 coding DNA: TGTGCCACCAGCAGAGATTCCGTTGAACGAGGACTAGCGGGAGGATTGAATGAGCAGTTCTTC. Its protein product is CATSRDSVERGLAGGLNEQFF.

The V and J genes are TRBV18 and TRBJ2-7; 10 bases match TRBD2. Germline V gives CDR1 KGHSH, CDR2 LQKENI. V was clipped by 1 base and J by 2 bases; unmatched bases: 2. The CDR3 spans 15 residues. The CDR3 sequence: CASSPRSGGAYEQYF. For the CDR3, the DNA is TGTGCCAGCTCACCACGGAGCGGGGGGGCCTACGAGCAGTACTTC.